This T cell receptor (beta chain) originates from a study of blood T cell repertoires in COVID-19. The overall study: Italy, Spain and the United States were the sources of the convalescent and acute COVID-19 samples.

Across over 20 US areas, participants ranged in age from about 18 to 100 years. Cohort allocation depended upon clinical history that participants reported. The CDR3 loop spans 12 amino acids. Trimming shortened V by 6 bases and J by 0 bases, and 6 bases separated the two germline ends. From germline, CDR1 is MDHEN and CDR2 SYDVKM. In the original analysis: Counts of nucleated cells, estimated from reference gene primer amplification, were obtained. Only in-frame clones appear in the TCRdb table, and some are missing; sequencing was by immunoSEQ multiplex PCR. V, J and clone size are taken as reported in that table, and D and trimming were inferred from the DNA itself. The repertoire has 150,000 to 200,000 clones, approximately 84% of them found once; the top ten carry over 0.95%.

Specimen: PBMCs or T cells enriched from blood (not recorded which). The rearrangement links TRBV28 to TRBJ2-7; D unresolved. The TCR originated in a human donor with acute COVID-19. The donor label of this sample is uncertain. CDR3 nucleotides: TGTGCCAGCAGCCCTCCCTCCTACGAGCAGTACTTC. Its translation: CASSPPSYEQYF.